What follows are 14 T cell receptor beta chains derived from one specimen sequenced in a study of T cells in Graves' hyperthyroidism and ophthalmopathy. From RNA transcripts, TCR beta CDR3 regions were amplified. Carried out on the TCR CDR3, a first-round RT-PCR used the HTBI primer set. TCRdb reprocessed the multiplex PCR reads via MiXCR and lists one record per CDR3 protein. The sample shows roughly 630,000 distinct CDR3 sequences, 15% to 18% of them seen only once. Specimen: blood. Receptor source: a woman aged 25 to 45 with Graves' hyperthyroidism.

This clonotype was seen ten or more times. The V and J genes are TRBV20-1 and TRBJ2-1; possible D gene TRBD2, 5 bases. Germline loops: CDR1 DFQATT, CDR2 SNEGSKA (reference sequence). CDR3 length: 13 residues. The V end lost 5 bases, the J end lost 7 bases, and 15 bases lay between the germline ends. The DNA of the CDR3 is TGCAGTGCTCGCCCAGTTGGGAGAAATGAGCAGTTCTTC. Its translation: CSARPVGRNEQFF.

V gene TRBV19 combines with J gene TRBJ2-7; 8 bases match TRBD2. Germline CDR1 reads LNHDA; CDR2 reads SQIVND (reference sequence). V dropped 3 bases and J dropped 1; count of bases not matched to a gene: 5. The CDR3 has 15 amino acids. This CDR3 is CASSISTSGSYEQYF. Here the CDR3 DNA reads TGTGCCAGTAGTATTAGCACTAGCGGATCCTACGAGCAGTACTTC.

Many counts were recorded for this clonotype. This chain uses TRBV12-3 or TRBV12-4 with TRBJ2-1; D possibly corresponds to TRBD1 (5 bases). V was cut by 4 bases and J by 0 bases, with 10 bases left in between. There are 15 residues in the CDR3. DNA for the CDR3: TGTGCCAGCAGTTCCAGACAGTACTCCTACAATGAGCAGTTCTTC. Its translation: CASSSRQYSYNEQFF.

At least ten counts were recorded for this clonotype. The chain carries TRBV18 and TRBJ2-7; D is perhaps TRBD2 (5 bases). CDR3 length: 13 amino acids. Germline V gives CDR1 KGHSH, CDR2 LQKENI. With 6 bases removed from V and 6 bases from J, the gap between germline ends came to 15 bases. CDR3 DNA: TGTGCCAGCTCCAGCGAGGGTAAAGGCGAGCAGTACTTC. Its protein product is CASSSEGKGEQYF.

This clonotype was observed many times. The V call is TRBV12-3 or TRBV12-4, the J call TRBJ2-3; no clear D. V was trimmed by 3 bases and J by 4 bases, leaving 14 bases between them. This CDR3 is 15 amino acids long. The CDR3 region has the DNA TGTGCCAGCAGTTTCCTAGTAAGGTTCGCAGATACGCAGTATTTT. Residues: CASSFLVRFADTQYF.

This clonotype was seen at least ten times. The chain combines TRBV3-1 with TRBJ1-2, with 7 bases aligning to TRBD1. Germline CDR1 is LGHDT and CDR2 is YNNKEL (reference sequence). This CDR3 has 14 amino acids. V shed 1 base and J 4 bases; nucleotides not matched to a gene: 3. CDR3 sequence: CASSQGQGTYGYTF. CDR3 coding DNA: TGTGCCAGCAGCCAAGGACAGGGAACCTATGGCTACACCTTC.

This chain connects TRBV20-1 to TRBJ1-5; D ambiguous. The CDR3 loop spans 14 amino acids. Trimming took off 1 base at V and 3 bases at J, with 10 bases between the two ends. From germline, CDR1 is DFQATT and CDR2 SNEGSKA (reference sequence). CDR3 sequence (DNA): TGCAGTGCTAGAGCGAGCACTTACAATCAGCCCCAGCATTTT. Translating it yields CSARASTYNQPQHF.

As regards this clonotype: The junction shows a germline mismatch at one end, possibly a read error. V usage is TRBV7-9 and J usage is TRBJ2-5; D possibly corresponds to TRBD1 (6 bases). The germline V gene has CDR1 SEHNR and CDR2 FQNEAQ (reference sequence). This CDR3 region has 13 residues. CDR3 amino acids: CAGSLALAGAQYF. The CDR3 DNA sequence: TGTGCCGGCAGCTTGGCATTAGCAGGGGCCCAGTACTTC.

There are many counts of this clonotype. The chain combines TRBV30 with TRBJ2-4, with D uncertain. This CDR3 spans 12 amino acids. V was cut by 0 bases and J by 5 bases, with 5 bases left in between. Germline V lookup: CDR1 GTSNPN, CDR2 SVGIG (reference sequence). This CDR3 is CAWSVLENIQYF. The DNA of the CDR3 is TGTGCCTGGAGTGTACTCGAAAACATTCAGTACTTC.

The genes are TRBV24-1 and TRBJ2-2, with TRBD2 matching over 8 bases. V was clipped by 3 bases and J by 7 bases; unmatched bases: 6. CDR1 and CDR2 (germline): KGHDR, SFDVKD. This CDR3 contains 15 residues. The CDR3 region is CATSDRGLAVGELFF. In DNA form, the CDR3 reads TGTGCCACCAGTGATCGAGGACTAGCTGTCGGGGAGCTGTTTTTT.

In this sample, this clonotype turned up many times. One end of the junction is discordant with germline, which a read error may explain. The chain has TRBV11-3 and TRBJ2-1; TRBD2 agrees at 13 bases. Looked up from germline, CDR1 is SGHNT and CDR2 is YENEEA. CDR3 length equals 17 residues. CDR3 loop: CANSYGLAGAHYNEQFF. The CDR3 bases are TGTGCCAACAGCTACGGACTAGCGGGAGCTCACTACAATGAGCAGTTCTTC.

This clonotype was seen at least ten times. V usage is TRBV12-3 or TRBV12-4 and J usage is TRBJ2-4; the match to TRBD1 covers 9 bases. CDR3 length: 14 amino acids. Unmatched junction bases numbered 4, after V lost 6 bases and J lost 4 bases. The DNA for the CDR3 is TGTGCCAGCAGAGCCGGGACAGGGAAAAACATTCAGTACTTC. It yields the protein CASRAGTGKNIQYF.

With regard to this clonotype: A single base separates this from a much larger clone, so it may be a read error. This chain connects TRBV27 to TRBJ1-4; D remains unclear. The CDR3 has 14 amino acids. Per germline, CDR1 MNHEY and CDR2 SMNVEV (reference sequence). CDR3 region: CANSSRASNEKLFF. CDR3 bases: TGTGCCAACAGTTCCCGGGCCTCAAACGAAAAACTGTTTTTT.

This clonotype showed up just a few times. CDR3 sequence (DNA): TGTGCCAGCAGCTTGAGGTGGAGTAAACAAGAGACCCAGTACTTC. Protein product: CASSLRWSKQETQYF. V is TRBV7-2 and J is TRBJ2-5; D gene ambiguous. Per germline, CDR1 SGHTA and CDR2 FQGNSA. Between the trimmed V and J ends, which lost 3 bases and 2 bases, there was a span of 13 bases. This CDR3 is 15 amino acids long.